This T cell receptor (beta chain) derives from a study of regulatory T cells in long-lasting Graves disease. This clonotype was observed many times. Its antigen is currently unknown. The germline V and J ends were trimmed by 1 base and 3 bases, with 13 bases remaining between them. In germline, CDR1 is SGHAT, CDR2 FQNNGV. This CDR3 contains 15 residues. Study-wide points: It was possible that the small sample size reduced accuracy. Newly diagnosed disease favored TRBV20-1 and TRBJ2-1 over persistent disease.

Described time point: persistent/refractory GD, antithyroid drugs over 5 years with positive TRAb. The authors made the TCR library using RNA they extracted from PBMCs. The TCR beta library used iRepertoire HTBI primers with Arm-PCR amplification of CDR3. TCRdb reanalysed the multiplex PCR reads using MiXCR and keeps one entry per CDR3 protein. The repertoire holds fewer than 600,000 distinct CDR3 sequences, with 20% to 25% as singletons. Specimen: peripheral blood mononuclear cells (PBMCs), collected when the disease was refractory, from a patient treated with antithyroid drugs. The V call is TRBV11-2, the J call TRBJ2-7; perhaps TRBD1 as D (5 bases). This receptor was identified in a female donor with Graves disease. CDR3 loop: CASSLAGQGLYEQYF. For the CDR3, the DNA is TGTGCCAGCAGCTTAGCTGGGCAGGGTCTCTACGAGCAGTACTTC. The entire variable domain, with the rest obtained from reference TRBV11-2 and TRBJ2-7, is as follows: EAGVAQSPRYKIIEKRQSVAFWCNPISGHATLYWYQQILGQGPKLLIQFQNNGVVDDSQLPKDRFSAERLKGVDSTLKIQPAKLEDSAVYLCASSLAGQGLYEQYFGPGTRLTVT.